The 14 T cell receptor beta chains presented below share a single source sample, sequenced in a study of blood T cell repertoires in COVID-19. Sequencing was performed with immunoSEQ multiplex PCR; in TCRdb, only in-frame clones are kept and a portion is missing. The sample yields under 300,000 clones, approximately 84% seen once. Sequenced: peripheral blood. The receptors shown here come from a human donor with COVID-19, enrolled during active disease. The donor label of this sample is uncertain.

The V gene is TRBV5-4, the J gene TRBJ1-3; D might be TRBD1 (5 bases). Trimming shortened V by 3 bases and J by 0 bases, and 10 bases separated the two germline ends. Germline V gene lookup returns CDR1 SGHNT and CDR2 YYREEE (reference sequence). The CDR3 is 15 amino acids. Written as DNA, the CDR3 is TGTGCCAGCAGCTGGGGCGGCGGCTCTGGAAACACCATATATTTT. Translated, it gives CASSWGGGSGNTIYF. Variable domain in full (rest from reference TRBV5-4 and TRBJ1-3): ETGVTQSPTHLIKTRGQQVTLRCSSQSGHNTVSWYQQALGQGPQFIFQYYREEENGRGNFPPRFSGLQFPNYSSELNVNALELDDSALYLCASSWGGGSGNTIYFGEGSWLTVV.

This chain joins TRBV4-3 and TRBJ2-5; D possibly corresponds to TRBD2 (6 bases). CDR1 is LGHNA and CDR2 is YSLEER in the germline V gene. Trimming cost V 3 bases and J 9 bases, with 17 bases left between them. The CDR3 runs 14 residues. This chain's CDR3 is CASSQFRETRSQYF. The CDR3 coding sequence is TGCGCCAGCAGCCAGTTCCGGGAGACGCGTTCCCAGTACTTC.

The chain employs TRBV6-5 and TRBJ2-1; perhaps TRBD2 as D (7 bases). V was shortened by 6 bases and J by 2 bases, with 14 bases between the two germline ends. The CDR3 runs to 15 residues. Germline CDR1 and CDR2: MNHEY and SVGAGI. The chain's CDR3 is CASRLSGTTYNEQFF. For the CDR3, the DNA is TGTGCCAGCAGGCTAAGCGGGACAACCTACAATGAGCAGTTCTTC.

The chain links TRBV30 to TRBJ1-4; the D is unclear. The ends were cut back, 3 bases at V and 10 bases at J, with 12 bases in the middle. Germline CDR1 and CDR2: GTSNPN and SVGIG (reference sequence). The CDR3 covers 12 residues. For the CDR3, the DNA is TGTGCCTGGAGCCGGGGAGATAGAAAACTGTTTTTT. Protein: CAWSRGDRKLFF.

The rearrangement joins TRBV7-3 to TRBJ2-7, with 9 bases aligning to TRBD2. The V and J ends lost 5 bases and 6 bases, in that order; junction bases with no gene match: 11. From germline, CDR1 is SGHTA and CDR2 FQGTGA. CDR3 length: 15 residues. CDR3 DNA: TGTGCCAGCAGCCCGTCGATAGCGGGAGCCGGCGAGCAGTACTTC. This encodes CASSPSIAGAGEQYF.

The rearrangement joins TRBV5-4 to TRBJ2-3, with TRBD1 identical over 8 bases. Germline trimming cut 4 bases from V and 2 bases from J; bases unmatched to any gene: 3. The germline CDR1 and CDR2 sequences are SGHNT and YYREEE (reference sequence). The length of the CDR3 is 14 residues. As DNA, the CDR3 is TGTGCCAGCAGCACGGGACAGGCCACAGATACGCAGTATTTT. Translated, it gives CASSTGQATDTQYF.

CDR3 nucleotide sequence: TGTGCCAGCAGCTCACGAGCGCGGGGCTCCTACAATGAGCAGTTCTTC. This codes for CASSSRARGSYNEQFF. The J gene is TRBJ2-1, the V gene TRBV11-2, with a tentative D call TRBD2 (6 bases). Trimming took off 4 bases at V and 0 bases at J, with 13 bases between the two ends. This CDR3 is 16 amino acids long. Per germline, CDR1 SGHAT and CDR2 FQNNGV.

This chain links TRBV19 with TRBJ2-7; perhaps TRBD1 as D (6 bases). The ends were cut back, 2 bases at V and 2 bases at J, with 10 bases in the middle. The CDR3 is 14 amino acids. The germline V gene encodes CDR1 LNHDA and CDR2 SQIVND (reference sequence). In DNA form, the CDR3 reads TGTGCCAGTAGTATAAGGGACAATCCCTACGAGCAGTACTTC. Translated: CASSIRDNPYEQYF. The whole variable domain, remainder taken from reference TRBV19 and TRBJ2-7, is DGGITQSPKYLFRKEGQNVTLSCEQNLNHDAMYWYRQDPGQGLRLIYYSQIVNDFQKGDIAEGYSVSREKKESFPLTVTSAQKNPTAFYLCASSIRDNPYEQYFGPGTRLTVT.

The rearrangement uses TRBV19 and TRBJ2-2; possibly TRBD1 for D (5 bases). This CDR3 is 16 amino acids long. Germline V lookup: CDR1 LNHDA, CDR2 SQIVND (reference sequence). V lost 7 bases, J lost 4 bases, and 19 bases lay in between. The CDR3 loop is CASNAIFDRSTGELFF. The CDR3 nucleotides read TGTGCCAGTAATGCAATTTTCGACAGAAGCACCGGGGAGCTGTTTTTT.

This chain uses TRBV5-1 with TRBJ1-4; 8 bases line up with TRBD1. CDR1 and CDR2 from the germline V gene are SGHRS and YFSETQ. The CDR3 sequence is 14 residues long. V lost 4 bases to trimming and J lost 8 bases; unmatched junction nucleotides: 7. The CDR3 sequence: CASSMGQAREKLFF. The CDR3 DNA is TGCGCCAGCAGCATGGGACAGGCCCGCGAAAAACTGTTTTTT.

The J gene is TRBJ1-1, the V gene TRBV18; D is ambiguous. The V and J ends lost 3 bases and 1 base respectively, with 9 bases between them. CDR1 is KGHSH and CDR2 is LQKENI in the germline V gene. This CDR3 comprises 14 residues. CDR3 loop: CASSPNFENTEAFF. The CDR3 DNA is TGTGCCAGCTCACCGAACTTTGAGAACACTGAAGCTTTCTTT. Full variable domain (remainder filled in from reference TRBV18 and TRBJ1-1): NAGVMQNPRHLVRRRGQEARLRCSPMKGHSHVYWYRQLPEEGLKFMVYLQKENIIDESGMPKERFSAEFPKEGPSILRIQQVVRGDSAAYFCASSPNFENTEAFFGQGTRLTVV.

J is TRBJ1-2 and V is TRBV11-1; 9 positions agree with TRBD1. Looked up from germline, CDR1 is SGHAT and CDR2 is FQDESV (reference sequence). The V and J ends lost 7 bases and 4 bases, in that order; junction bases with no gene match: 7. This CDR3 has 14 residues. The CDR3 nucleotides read TGTGCCAGCACCACGGACAGGGGAGCCTATGGCTACACCTTC. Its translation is CASTTDRGAYGYTF.

CDR3 region: CAWSVNRLATNEKLFF. The CDR3 nucleotides read TGTGCCTGGAGTGTGAACAGGCTTGCAACTAATGAAAAACTGTTTTTT. The chain uses TRBV30 and TRBJ1-4; D might be TRBD1 (5 bases). The CDR3 has 16 amino acids. In germline, CDR1 is GTSNPN, CDR2 SVGIG (reference sequence). The V and J ends lost 0 bases and 0 bases respectively, with 11 bases between them.

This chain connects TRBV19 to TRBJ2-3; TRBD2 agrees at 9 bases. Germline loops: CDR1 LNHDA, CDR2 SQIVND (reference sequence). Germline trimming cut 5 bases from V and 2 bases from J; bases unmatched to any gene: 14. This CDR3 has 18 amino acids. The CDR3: CASSPPLASGTITDTQYF. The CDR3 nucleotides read TGTGCCAGTAGTCCCCCACTCGCTAGCGGGACGATCACAGATACGCAGTATTTT.